This TCR beta chain was found in a study of cytomegalovirus exposure and HLA in healthy donors (dated 2017 in TCRdb). Regarding the study in general: An earlier analysis of approximately 600 of the donors reported 250 to 300 Gb of sequence data and 100 million to 130 million unique TCR beta sequences from 150 million to 200 million T cells. Approximately 300 gigabases of sequencing data and 91 million or so unique TCR sequences made up an early release that covered roughly 670 HLA-typed donors. Of the 300 to 500 genotyped donors, 65% to 90% were placed in the genetic ancestry cluster associated with self-reported Caucasian donors. The study was designed to test whether signatures of past pathogen exposure could be identified by cataloging public T cell receptors. Using immunosequencing, the study profiled T cell repertoires from fewer than 850 subjects and related those repertoires to cytomegalovirus serostatus. Besides the first cohort of 550 to 750 subjects, a separate validation cohort made up of 120 different subjects was used. The study combined high-throughput TCR immunosequencing, statistical association of individual TCRs with disease status, and machine learning to predict cytomegalovirus infection status. A later analysis re-analyzed previously published TCR beta repertoires from 660 or so donors and added high-resolution HLA genotyping to study TCR occurrence patterns. Rather than drawing on any new phenotypic data, the later analysis identified candidate immune exposures from TCR beta sequences and the way those sequences occurred across donors. An earlier analysis of approximately 640 of the donors applied high-throughput TCR beta sequencing to assess whether each TCR beta V gene segment acted as functional or pseudogenic. Donor age, sex, ethnicity and CMV serostatus were collected together with the repertoire data. A later genetic analysis used genome-wide SNP genotypes for about 55% of the 666 donors, treating that subset as a discovery cohort. Every repertoire in the discovery cohort had been generated on one and the same sequencing platform. Both class I and class II loci were covered by HLA typing, at four-digit resolution. Typing coverage varied by locus: about 629-640 donors for A, B, C, DRB1 and DQB1; approximately 560 for DQA1; more than 600 for DPA1; around 450 for DPB1. Because of strong linkage in the cohort, four to six DR-DQ haplotypes were treated as single units for association and clustering. Among roughly 400 genotyped donors of the cohort, an average of around 240,000 unique TCR beta nucleotide sequences were sequenced per donor, around 18% of them non-productive. Summary of the overall study and its limitations: A group of highly shared sequence variants was considered likely to be a technical artifact of the sequencing pipeline. In vitro tests confirmed that a few of the cytomegalovirus-associated TCR beta chains recognize cytomegalovirus antigens. The study listed 164 TCR beta chains as associated with cytomegalovirus. In a later genetic analysis, a missense DCLRE1C variant was associated with V-gene and J-gene trimming of TCR beta chains, and the association was replicated in an independent cohort. Because some donors lacked HLA typing at each locus, the association tests relied only on the typed subset. The earlier analysis of nearly 600 of the donors excluded 15 to 20 rarely observed V segments, including chromosome 9 orphons, because counts were too low. According to a later analysis, TCR association rates differed among HLA loci, with DRB1 alleles showing the most associated TCRs and HLA-C alleles showing the fewest. The classifier was reported to diagnose cytomegalovirus status with high specificity and sensitivity in both the original and validation cohorts. The only immune exposure information available for the cohort was CMV serostatus. Linkage disequilibrium might explain the correlated functional status among segregating V segments, but an unknown experimental factor could not be ruled out. A further reported finding was that TCR beta sequences accurately predicted the HLA-A and HLA-B alleles for most subjects in the first cohort. Specific HLA alleles were associated with some 15,000 TCR beta sequences at a false discovery rate of 0.05 in a later analysis. Across donors, most TCR sequences were observed very rarely, whereas some public TCRs were present in many individuals. Sequencing depth was assumed to be roughly uniform across donors in the presence/absence analyses, though that assumption may not hold. In a later analysis, several top co-occurrence clusters were reported to appear linked to parvovirus B19, influenza, CMV and Epstein-Barr virus. The authors suggested that the approach could potentially be extended to other disease states and immunological phenotypes. In a later analysis, HLA-associated TCR beta chains were found to be more clonally expanded and to have lower generation probabilities than equally common non-associated chains. An earlier analysis of 450 to 750 of the donors showed that most TCR beta V segments appeared in productive rearrangements either about 87% or about 30% of the time, which broadly matched IMGT annotations. The cohort was sequenced for TCR beta chains only, and without alpha or paired-chain data the features that could be detected were limited. According to a later genetic analysis, donors in an Asian-associated ancestry cluster had fewer N-insertions in productive TCRs than the approximately 700-donor mean. Some IMGT-functional V segments, including TRBV6-2 and TRBV6-3, could not be told apart with the 87-base-pair reads, so those segments were excluded. When HLA alleles, especially DR and DQ, strongly co-occurred, attributing TCR associations to individual alleles was difficult. A later analysis found that most CMV-associated TCR beta chains appeared HLA-restricted, with HLA associations seemingly driven largely by CMV exposure.

Libraries were made using the immunoSEQ multiplex PCR assay. A mixture of 60 forward primers for TCR Vbeta segments and 13 reverse primers for TCR Jbeta segments was used in the multiplex PCR. The CDR3 region of rearranged TCR beta genes was amplified from genomic DNA with a multiplex PCR assay. The amplified TCR beta libraries were sequenced on the Illumina HiSeq System as 87-base-pair reads. The authors' analysis ran thus. A later analysis tallied 75 million to 85 million unique TCR beta chains across the roughly 610 repertoires, and approximately 12 million of those chains were shared by two or more donors. A nearest-neighbor algorithm error-corrected the raw reads and collapsed the reads into unique sequences, merging closely related sequences to remove PCR and sequencing errors. To assign V, D and J gene segments, CDR3 sequences were aligned to IMGT reference sequences. For a sequence to be retained, a match of at least six nucleotides was required to both a V gene segment and a J gene segment. Rearrangements were classified as productive when the CDR3 lacked stop codons and remained in frame with V and J, and all other rearrangements were classified as non-productive. Following IMGT convention, CDR3 was defined as the stretch from the second conserved V-encoded cysteine up to the conserved J-encoded phenylalanine. The earlier analysis of some 550 of the donors excluded any sequence lacking an unambiguous match to a single V gene segment. An earlier analysis of a few hundred of the donors called V segments functional above 56.7% productive rearrangements and segregating when the between-donor standard deviation exceeded 5%. A statistical classification framework was developed to diagnose cytomegalovirus status using the catalog of TCR beta chain sequences. A later analysis assigned V and J genes by comparing TCR nucleotide sequences with IMGT/GENE-DB human TR gene sequences. A later analysis assigned CDR3 sequences and most-parsimonious VDJ recombination scenarios with the TCRdist pipeline. In a later analysis, each TCR beta chain was defined by its CDR3 amino acid sequence together with its V-gene family, and reads without a unique V-gene family were excluded. As a way to deal with suspected cross-contamination and a sequencing artifact, a later analysis dropped more than 500 nucleotide sequences that were highly shared and had low generation probability. For each public chain, a later analysis derived a clonal expansion index from normalized ranks of inferred template counts within each repertoire. In a later analysis, generation probabilities were computed using a VDJ recombination model fitted to out-of-frame rearrangements, and the results were checked against IGoR. In a later analysis, hypergeometric tests were used to score TCR-TCR, TCR-HLA and TCR-CMV co-occurrence, with a repertoire-size bias correction applied to TCR pairs. In a later analysis, false discovery rates were estimated by permuting HLA or CMV assignments 20 times. In a later analysis, co-occurring TCRs were grouped with DBSCAN, and TCRdist sequence similarity was added when clustering was performed within HLA-allele-positive subsets. Repertoires with fewer than 30,000 or more than 120,000 public chains were left out of co-occurrence clustering, as were five repertoires with anomalous nucleotide sharing. The table was pulled from immuneACCESS by TCRdb, which kept in-frame rearrangements only. Such tables lose some clones; where checked, under half of the loss comes from unresolved V genes, and the rest has no known cause. D and trimming come from the DNA, and the V and J calls and clone size come from that table. This sample lists about 200,000 clones; about 81% were detected once. Around 6% of the sample comes from the top ten.

The cohort consisted of hundreds of healthy bone marrow donors. At the time of sampling, all cohort members were nominally healthy, though unrecorded immune exposures were likely present. The donor tested CMV seropositive and was one of the 289 seropositive cohort members. Each donor provided a peripheral blood sample, and peripheral blood mononuclear cells were used for TCR beta sequencing. The Qiagen DNeasy Blood Extraction Kit was used to extract genomic DNA from the blood cell samples. The CDR3 runs 13 residues from the cysteine to the phenylalanine. Only the CDR3 portion is preserved as DNA: 39 bases, with reading frame beginning at the first base. Trimming takes 7 bases off V and 7 bases off J; junction bases not matched to a gene: 6. Per the germline V gene, SQVTM is the CDR1 and ANQGSEA is the CDR2. This clone occurred once. Its antigen is unknown. No much larger clone is present one base from it, and per-base qualities are unavailable.

The sequenced sample was PBMCs. The receptor was derived from a woman aged 45-60 years in good health and CMV-seropositive. The chain uses TRBV29-1 and TRBJ2-1, and 11 junction bases match TRBD2. The DNA sequence is TGCAGCGCGGGGACTAGCGGAGGGAATGAGCAGTTCTTC. Its protein product is CSAGTSGGNEQFF.